This T cell receptor (beta chain) was recorded in a study of cytomegalovirus exposure and HLA in healthy donors. Study-wide findings and caveats: Despite most TCR sequences being rare, some public TCRs occurred in many donors.

Comments on this clone: The antigen remains undetermined.

The protocol was immunoSEQ multiplex PCR, while the TCRdb copy is restricted to in-frame clones and leaves out a portion. The table shows approximately 120,000 clones, with about 88% occurring only once. Donors were drawn from the approximately 110-subject validation cohort, separate from the roughly 670-subject first cohort. The V and J ends lost 0 bases and 0 bases, in that order; junction bases with no gene match: 11. The CDR3 totals 19 residues. CDR1 ENHRY and CDR2 SYGVKD come from the germline V gene. The receptor was derived from a woman younger than 30 in good health and CMV-seronegative. The chain recombines TRBV10-3 with TRBJ1-5, with TRBD1 matching 7 bases. Source material: PBMCs. Written as DNA, the CDR3 is TGTGCCATCAGTGAGTCGACAGGGCGATGGGAGGCTAGCAATCAGCCCCAGCATTTT. This translates into CAISESTGRWEASNQPQHF.